Listed below are T cell receptor beta chains from one sample, sequenced in a study of blood T cells in healthy people across ages. TCRdb itself ran the 5' RACE reads through MiXCR, one entry per CDR3 protein. The table has about 680,000 distinct CDR3 sequences, 49% seen once. Material: blood. The origin of the receptors is a woman aged 60 to 75 in good health. The CDR3 runs from the conserved cysteine through the conserved F or W. Fields, in order: CDR3 protein, CDR3 DNA, D gene, clone size, V gene, J gene. A D gene is named only where the DNA matches it firmly. A row's size may be missing; if present it is once, few, many or a size class.

CDR3: CATSDSWTDRSSYNEQFF; DNA: TGTGCCACCAGTGATTCCTGGACGGACCGAAGCTCCTACAATGAGCAGTTCTTC; D: -; size: -; V: TRBV24-1; J: TRBJ2-1
CDR3: CASSLLNGDEQYF; DNA: TGTGCCAGCAGCTTATTGAATGGGGATGAGCAGTACTTC; D: -; size: -; V: TRBV7-3; J: TRBJ2-5
CDR3: CASRPTGLPTNEQFF; DNA: TGTGCCAGCAGGCCGACGGGACTCCCAACCAATGAGCAGTTCTTC; D: -; size: -; V: TRBV7-2; J: TRBJ2-1
CDR3: CASSLLAGVEVGDTQYF; DNA: TGTGCCAGCAGTTTGTTAGCGGGAGTTGAGGTTGGGGATACGCAGTATTTT; D: TRBD2; size: -; V: TRBV28; J: TRBJ2-3
CDR3: CSARWVGTQYF; DNA: TGCAGTGCTAGGTGGGTGGGGACCCAGTACTTC; D: -; size: -; V: TRBV20-1; J: TRBJ2-5
CDR3: CASSYWKTGELFF; DNA: TGTGCCAGCAGTTACTGGAAGACCGGGGAGCTGTTTTTT; D: -; size: once; V: TRBV6-5; J: TRBJ2-2
CDR3: CSARTSGSSFSYEQYF; DNA: TGCAGCGCTCGGACTAGCGGGAGTAGTTTTTCCTACGAGCAGTACTTC; D: TRBD2; size: -; V: TRBV29-1; J: TRBJ2-7
CDR3: CASSWGKGLANSYEQYF; DNA: TGTGCCAGCAGCTGGGGTAAGGGACTAGCGAACTCCTACGAGCAGTACTTC; D: TRBD2; size: -; V: TRBV7-6; J: TRBJ2-7
CDR3: CASSQVSDSPLHF; DNA: TGTGCCAGCAGCCAAGTATCAGACTCACCCCTCCACTTT; D: -; size: -; V: TRBV3-1; J: TRBJ1-6
CDR3: CASSVGATGLDGNTIYF; DNA: TGTGCCAGCAGCGTTGGTGCCACAGGGTTGGATGGAAACACCATATATTTT; D: -; size: -; V: TRBV9; J: TRBJ1-3
CDR3: CASSLTGRGYGYTF; DNA: TGTGCCAGCAGTTTGACAGGGCGAGGGTATGGCTACACCTTC; D: TRBD1; size: -; V: TRBV28; J: TRBJ1-2
CDR3: CSARDSGRADEQYF; DNA: TGCAGTGCTAGAGATAGCGGGAGGGCCGACGAGCAGTACTTC; D: TRBD2; size: -; V: TRBV20-1; J: TRBJ2-7
CDR3: CASSQTASGLAEQYF; DNA: TGTGCCAGCAGCCAGACGGCTAGCGGCCTCGCAGAGCAGTACTTC; D: TRBD2; size: -; V: TRBV7-2; J: TRBJ2-5
CDR3: CASMLTKTNTGELFF; DNA: TGTGCCAGCATGCTGACCAAAACGAACACCGGGGAGCTGTTTTTT; D: -; size: -; V: TRBV2; J: TRBJ2-2
CDR3: CASSLAAYGYTF; DNA: TGTGCCAGCAGTTTAGCTGCTTATGGCTACACCTTC; D: -; size: -; V: TRBV28; J: TRBJ1-2
CDR3: CASRQGLNTDTQYF; DNA: TGTGCCAGCAGACAGGGACTTAACACAGATACGCAGTATTTT; D: -; size: once; V: TRBV11-2; J: TRBJ2-3
CDR3: CSADDRAYEQYF; DNA: TGCAGTGCTGACGACAGAGCCTACGAGCAGTACTTC; D: -; size: -; V: TRBV20-1; J: TRBJ2-7
CDR3: CASSREPGRAYEQYF; DNA: TGCGCCAGCAGCCGAGAACCGGGAAGGGCGTACGAGCAGTACTTC; D: -; size: -; V: TRBV4-1; J: TRBJ2-7
CDR3: CASSSPGTSGNGEQFF; DNA: TGCGCCAGCAGCTCGCCCGGGACTAGCGGGAACGGTGAGCAGTTCTTC; D: TRBD2; size: few; V: TRBV5-1; J: TRBJ2-1
CDR3: CASSLDRGQNGYTF; DNA: TGTGCCAGCAGCTTAGACAGGGGGCAGAATGGCTACACCTTC; D: TRBD1; size: few; V: TRBV7-2; J: TRBJ1-2
CDR3: CAISDGRVYEQYF; DNA: TGTGCCATCAGTGACGGGAGGGTCTACGAGCAGTACTTC; D: TRBD2; size: few; V: TRBV10-3; J: TRBJ2-7
CDR3: CASSPLRQETQYF; DNA: TGTGCCAGCTCACCACTCAGGCAAGAGACCCAGTACTTC; D: -; size: -; V: TRBV18; J: TRBJ2-5
CDR3: CASSPSGRRETQYF; DNA: TGTGCTAGCAGCCCTAGCGGGAGAAGGGAGACCCAGTACTTC; D: TRBD2; size: -; V: TRBV7-7; J: TRBJ2-5
CDR3: CASSQRGGTSAYNEQFF; DNA: TGCGCCAGCAGCCAAAGAGGGGGGACTAGCGCCTACAATGAGCAGTTCTTC; D: TRBD2; size: -; V: TRBV4-3; J: TRBJ2-1
CDR3: CSAGQGSSYNEQYF; DNA: TGCAGCGCCGGACAGGGGAGCTCCTACAATGAGCAGTACTTC; D: TRBD1; size: few; V: TRBV29-1; J: TRBJ2-7
CDR3: CASSSSSRGQTDTQYF; DNA: TGTGCCAGCAGCTCCTCCTCTAGGGGGCAGACAGATACGCAGTATTTT; D: TRBD1; size: -; V: TRBV7-2; J: TRBJ2-3
CDR3: CSAYDREAEAFF; DNA: TGCAGTGCGTACGACAGGGAGGCTGAAGCTTTCTTT; D: TRBD1; size: -; V: TRBV20-1; J: TRBJ1-1
CDR3: CASSMGGTGSQPQHF; DNA: TGTGCCAGCAGTATGGGGGGGACAGGGAGTCAGCCCCAGCATTTT; D: TRBD1; size: -; V: TRBV12-3/TRBV12-4; J: TRBJ1-5
CDR3: CASSPPRNYEQYF; DNA: TGTGCCAGCAGTCCCCCCCGAAACTACGAGCAGTACTTC; D: -; size: -; V: TRBV28; J: TRBJ2-7
CDR3: CASSALIRADPNEQFF; DNA: TGTGCCAGTAGTGCGTTAATACGGGCAGATCCTAATGAGCAGTTCTTC; D: -; size: -; V: TRBV19; J: TRBJ2-1
CDR3: CSARGPRGVTQYF; DNA: TGCAGTGCTAGAGGTCCCAGGGGGGTGACGCAGTACTTC; D: -; size: -; V: TRBV20-1; J: TRBJ2-5
CDR3: CASSLGFETGGNEKLFF; DNA: TGTGCCAGCAGCTTAGGGTTCGAGACAGGGGGAAATGAAAAACTGTTTTTT; D: TRBD1; size: few; V: TRBV5-8; J: TRBJ1-4
CDR3: CASSLRALSDGYTF; DNA: TGTGCCAGCAGCTTAAGGGCCCTGTCGGATGGCTACACCTTC; D: -; size: few; V: TRBV7-9; J: TRBJ1-2
CDR3: CSAGNEQETQYF; DNA: TGCAGTGCTGGGAACGAACAAGAGACCCAGTACTTC; D: -; size: -; V: TRBV20-1; J: TRBJ2-5
CDR3: CSARGTSGIVDTQYF; DNA: TGCAGTGCTAGAGGGACTAGCGGGATTGTAGATACGCAGTATTTT; D: TRBD2; size: -; V: TRBV20-1; J: TRBJ2-3
CDR3: CASSLGWTGPFYEQYF; DNA: TGTGCCAGCAGTTTGGGTTGGACAGGGCCCTTCTACGAGCAGTACTTC; D: TRBD1; size: -; V: TRBV28; J: TRBJ2-7
CDR3: CSVGGQGSYKHF; DNA: TGCAGCGTTGGGGGACAGGGGTCGTACAAGCATTTT; D: TRBD1; size: -; V: TRBV29-1; J: TRBJ1-5
CDR3: CASSLGSSTGELFF; DNA: TGTGCCAGCAGCTTGGGCAGCAGCACCGGGGAGCTGTTTTTT; D: -; size: -; V: TRBV7-6; J: TRBJ2-2
CDR3: CSVPGQGGYEQYF; DNA: TGCAGCGTCCCGGGACAGGGCGGGTACGAGCAGTACTTC; D: TRBD1; size: few; V: TRBV29-1; J: TRBJ2-7
CDR3: CATGDYSNQPQHF; DNA: TGTGCCACAGGAGACTATAGCAATCAGCCCCAGCATTTT; D: -; size: -; V: TRBV6-2/TRBV6-3; J: TRBJ1-5
CDR3: CVSSHSERQIDEQYF; DNA: TGTGTCAGCAGCCACTCAGAACGACAGATTGACGAGCAGTACTTC; D: -; size: -; V: TRBV3-1; J: TRBJ2-7
CDR3: CASSARTSGYEQYF; DNA: TGTGCCAGCAGTGCACGGACTAGCGGCTACGAGCAGTACTTC; D: TRBD2; size: -; V: TRBV2; J: TRBJ2-7
CDR3: CASSTGTSRGEKLFF; DNA: TGTGCCAGCAGCACCGGGACATCGAGGGGCGAAAAACTGTTTTTT; D: -; size: -; V: TRBV5-4; J: TRBJ1-4
CDR3: CASSQDYRTYYNEQFF; DNA: TGCGCCAGCAGCCAAGATTACAGAACTTACTACAATGAGCAGTTCTTC; D: -; size: few; V: TRBV4-3; J: TRBJ2-1
CDR3: CSGLSRYAEAFF; DNA: TGCAGCGGGCTAAGTAGGTATGCTGAAGCTTTCTTT; D: -; size: -; V: TRBV29-1; J: TRBJ1-1
CDR3: CASSDRAGNTIYF; DNA: TGTGCCAGCAGCGACAGGGCTGGAAACACCATATATTTT; D: TRBD1; size: many; V: TRBV7-2; J: TRBJ1-3
CDR3: CASSPILTSGNSAEQFF; DNA: TGTGCCAGCAGCCCTATCCTTACTAGCGGGAATAGTGCTGAGCAGTTCTTC; D: TRBD2; size: -; V: TRBV7-2; J: TRBJ2-1
CDR3: CASSFRRENTEAFF; DNA: TGTGCCAGCAGCTTCCGCCGGGAGAACACTGAAGCTTTCTTT; D: -; size: few; V: TRBV7-9; J: TRBJ1-1
CDR3: CASSETGTNQPQHF; DNA: TGTGCCAGCAGTGAGACAGGAACCAATCAGCCCCAGCATTTT; D: -; size: -; V: TRBV25-1; J: TRBJ1-5
CDR3: CATSDLYQDEQYF; DNA: TGTGCCACCAGTGATTTGTACCAGGACGAGCAGTACTTC; D: -; size: few; V: TRBV24-1; J: TRBJ2-7
CDR3: CASSLGGKWTDTQYF; DNA: TGTGCCAGCAGCTTAGGGGGGAAATGGACAGATACGCAGTATTTT; D: -; size: few; V: TRBV7-2; J: TRBJ2-3
CDR3: CSARTPPDTQYF; DNA: TGCAGTGCCCGAACCCCTCCTGATACGCAGTATTTT; D: -; size: -; V: TRBV20-1; J: TRBJ2-3
CDR3: CASSERTHPYHYEQYF; DNA: TGCGCCAGCAGTGAACGGACTCACCCATACCATTACGAGCAGTACTTC; D: -; size: -; V: TRBV10-1; J: TRBJ2-7
CDR3: CASSRRGGTGANEQYF; DNA: TGTGCCAGCAGCAGGAGGGGGGGGACAGGGGCCAACGAGCAGTACTTC; D: TRBD1; size: -; V: TRBV7-2; J: TRBJ2-7
CDR3: CAIRNPSWPPEAFF; DNA: TGTGCCATCAGAAACCCATCCTGGCCCCCTGAAGCTTTCTTT; D: -; size: -; V: TRBV6-2/TRBV6-3; J: TRBJ1-1
CDR3: CASSVGGASTDTQYF; DNA: TGCGCCAGCAGCGTGGGAGGGGCGAGCACAGATACGCAGTATTTT; D: TRBD2; size: few; V: TRBV5-1; J: TRBJ2-3
CDR3: CSEGRVRRDEQYF; DNA: TGCAGTGAGGGCCGAGTCAGGCGGGATGAGCAGTACTTC; D: -; size: -; V: TRBV20-1; J: TRBJ2-5
CDR3: CASSFGDRGTAFF; DNA: TGTGCCAGCAGCTTCGGGGACAGGGGAACAGCTTTCTTT; D: TRBD1; size: -; V: TRBV11-1; J: TRBJ1-1
CDR3: CASRGQGGNTGELFF; DNA: TGCGCCAGCAGAGGCCAGGGCGGGAACACCGGGGAGCTGTTTTTT; D: -; size: -; V: TRBV5-1; J: TRBJ2-2